This T cell receptor (beta chain) was retrieved from a study of tumor and adjacent non-tumor tissue in lung cancer. This sample's RNA came from whole unsorted tissue. CDR1 MNHEY and CDR2 SVGEGT come from the germline V gene. This CDR3 has 15 amino acids. Trimming removed 5 bases at V and 4 bases at J, with 17 bases between. TCRbeta libraries were built with three rounds of nested PCR, modified from ARM-PCR. One entry per CDR3 protein, called by TCRdb with MiXCR from the multiplex PCR reads. The sample includes 90,000 to 130,000 distinct CDR3 sequences, nearly 85% of them seen just once. A word on this clonotype: Its antigen remains unknown. The conserved phenylalanine or tryptophan normally closing the CDR3 is absent here, so this likely arose from a read error.

Whole-study findings and limits: TCR diversity was significantly greater in tumor than normal lung tissue.

V and J are TRBV6-2 or TRBV6-3 and TRBJ1-1; D possibly corresponds to TRBD1 (6 bases). The TCR originated in a man in his 70s with non-small cell lung cancer. Material: lung tumor tissue. CDR3 nucleotides: TGTGCCAGCAGTAAACGAGGCTCAGGGGTCACTGAAGCTTTCATT. It specifies CASSKRGSGVTEAFI.